These 24 T cell receptor beta chains were all obtained from the same sample, sequenced in a study of blood T cell repertoires in COVID-19 (dated by TCRdb to the early 2020s). Library method: the immunoSEQ multiplex PCR assay. The source is immuneACCESS, and TCRdb retained only in-frame sequences with V and J called. Part of the clones is not carried over; for the studies checked, unresolved V genes explain less than half of this, and the remainder is unexplained. In all, the sample holds over 100,000 clones, and 84% of those were seen once. Roughly 6.5% of the sample goes to the ten largest clones. Sequences were obtained from peripheral blood. These receptors were collected from a woman between 45 and 65 years old with acute or convalescent COVID-19.

This sequence joins TRBV7-2 and TRBJ1-2, with 12 bases lining up with TRBD1. CDR1 SGHTA and CDR2 FQGNSA come from the germline V gene. The CDR3 extends over 17 amino acids. V was pared by 5 bases and J by 4 bases, with 11 bases of the junction left unmatched. This CDR3 reads CASSQQGQGARSYGYTF. In nucleotides, the CDR3 is TGTGCCAGCAGCCAACAGGGACAGGGGGCGCGAAGCTATGGCTACACCTTC.

The chain employs TRBV6-5 and TRBJ1-4; 8 bases line up with TRBD1. The CDR3 contains 14 residues. CDR1 is MNHEY, CDR2 SVGAGI, per germline. V was pared by 4 bases and J by 4 bases, with 2 bases of the junction left unmatched. The CDR3 bases are TGTGCCAGCAGTTCCAGGGGGCGTAATGAAAAACTGTTTTTT. Protein product: CASSSRGRNEKLFF.

The gene calls are TRBV19 and TRBJ2-1; 7 nucleotides agree with TRBD1. Germline CDR1 and CDR2: LNHDA and SQIVND (reference sequence). This CDR3 has 15 amino acids. V shed 3 bases, J shed 3 bases, and the junction held 5 bases outside the gene matches. The CDR3 coding sequence is TGTGCCAGTAGTATTGGCGGACAGGACTACAATGAGCAGTTCTTC. Encoded protein: CASSIGGQDYNEQFF.

The V and J genes are TRBV12-5 and TRBJ1-5; no reliable D call. The germline CDR1 and CDR2 sequences are LGHNT and FRNRAP. With 6 bases removed from V and 9 bases from J, the gap between germline ends came to 12 bases. There are 12 residues in the CDR3. CDR3 nucleotide sequence: TGTGCTAGTGGGCCAAGTAGTCGGCCCCAGCATTTT. This encodes CASGPSSRPQHF.

The count of this clone is one. The V gene is TRBV19, the J gene TRBJ1-1; TRBD1 might be the D (6 bases). V lost 6 bases and J lost 1, with 24 bases in between. Germline CDR1 is LNHDA and CDR2 is SQIVND (reference sequence). The CDR3 consists of 18 residues. CDR3 DNA sequence: TGTGCCAGTAGAATGCTCTGGGCTAATGCACAGGGGAACACTGAAGCTTTCTTT. Residues: CASRMLWANAQGNTEAFF. The complete variable domain, with remaining parts taken from reference TRBV19 and TRBJ1-1, reads DGGITQSPKYLFRKEGQNVTLSCEQNLNHDAMYWYRQDPGQGLRLIYYSQIVNDFQKGDIAEGYSVSREKKESFPLTVTSAQKNPTAFYLCASRMLWANAQGNTEAFFGQGTRLTVV.

This clone has just one count. The chain carries TRBV2 and TRBJ1-2; 11 positions agree with TRBD1. The V segment lost 4 bases and the J segment 6 bases; nucleotides outside the gene matches: 4. Germline V CDR1 and CDR2: SNHLY, FYNNEI. This CDR3 region has 14 residues. The CDR3 protein is CASSVEGQGDGYTF. DNA of the CDR3: TGTGCCAGCAGTGTTGAGGGACAGGGGGATGGCTACACCTTC.

This chain links TRBV6-6 with TRBJ1-1; D perhaps matches TRBD1 (5 bases). Trimming took 0 bases from V and 0 from J, leaving 8 bases between them. The CDR3 has 15 residues. CDR1 MNHNY and CDR2 SVGAGI come from the germline V gene (reference sequence). The CDR3 nucleotides are TGTGCCAGCAGTTACTCAGGGGCAATGAACACTGAAGCTTTCTTT. This translates into CASSYSGAMNTEAFF.

The CDR3, as DNA: TGTGCCAGCAGGGAGGGCTCCTATAATTCACCCCTCCACTTT. Translated: CASREGSYNSPLHF. The rearrangement joins TRBV9 to TRBJ1-6; unclear D gene. Germline V gives CDR1 SGDLS, CDR2 YYNGEE. There are 14 residues in the CDR3. Trimming removed 5 bases at V and 0 bases at J, with 6 bases between.

The V gene is TRBV6-5, the J gene TRBJ1-2; 8 bases map to TRBD1. Per germline, CDR1 MNHEY and CDR2 SVGAGI. The CDR3 covers 13 residues. With 5 bases clipped from V and 3 bases from J, the junction kept 2 bases outside the gene matches. CDR3 sequence: CASSMGQDYGYTF. The CDR3 bases are TGTGCCAGCAGTATGGGACAGGACTATGGCTACACCTTC.

The chain joins TRBV9 to TRBJ2-5; possibly TRBD2 for D (6 bases). This CDR3 is 16 amino acids long. Germline CDR1 reads SGDLS; CDR2 reads YYNGEE. Between the trimmed V and J ends, which lost 0 bases and 2 bases, there was a span of 14 bases. The CDR3 DNA reads as TGTGCCAGCAGCGTAGTTCACGGGGGTGCACAAGAGACCCAGTACTTC. Protein sequence: CASSVVHGGAQETQYF. Full variable domain (remainder filled in from reference TRBV9 and TRBJ2-5): DSGVTQTPKHLITATGQRVTLRCSPRSGDLSVYWYQQSLDQGLQFLIQYYNGEERAKGNILERFSAQQFPDLHSELNLSSLELGDSALYFCASSVVHGGAQETQYFGPGTRLLVL.

V and J are TRBV3-1 (or the pseudogene TRBV3-2) and TRBJ1-2; weak D call: TRBD1 (5 bases). The CDR3 has 16 amino acids. CDR1 and CDR2 from the germline V gene are LGHDT and YNNKEL (reference sequence). V gave up 1 base and J gave up 7 bases, with 19 bases separating them. The CDR3 here is CASSQGPAGAGGGYTF. The CDR3 DNA reads TGTGCCAGCAGCCAAGGTCCAGCGGGCGCGGGGGGTGGCTACACCTTC.

V and J are TRBV12-3 or TRBV12-4 and TRBJ1-1; D call uncertain. V lost 6 bases, J lost 1 base, and 9 bases lay in between. The CDR3 sequence is 13 residues long. In DNA form, the CDR3 reads TGTGCCAGCAGCCGCAGAACGAACACTGAAGCTTTCTTT. This codes for CASSRRTNTEAFF.

This sequence joins TRBV1 and TRBJ2-3; TRBD2 is the table's D call and was not checked against the DNA. TRBV1 is termed a pseudogene. CDR3 length: 15 amino acids. The CDR3 protein is CTSSRTGEGTDTQYF. The CDR3, as DNA: TGCACCAGCAGCCGTACCGGGGAGGGCACAGATACGCAGTATTTT.

The chain recombines TRBV5-1 with TRBJ2-1; D is perhaps TRBD1 (6 bases). V was clipped by 5 bases and J by 6 bases, with 18 bases between them. Germline CDR1 SGHRS, CDR2 YFSETQ. The CDR3 extends over 15 amino acids. This CDR3 is CASSVLDRTVNEQFF. The CDR3 DNA follows: TGCGCCAGCAGTGTCCTGGACAGAACCGTCAATGAGCAGTTCTTC.

The chain recombines TRBV4-1 with TRBJ2-1; D is perhaps TRBD2 (6 bases). Trimming stripped 3 bases from V and 3 bases from J, with 15 bases between. From germline, CDR1 is MGHRA and CDR2 YSYEKL. This CDR3 region has 16 residues. The CDR3 is CASSHGSGSFYNEQFF. The CDR3 DNA follows: TGCGCCAGCAGCCACGGTAGCGGATCCTTCTACAATGAGCAGTTCTTC.

This clone appeared once. The chain uses TRBV27 and TRBJ1-1; D unclear. Germline loops: CDR1 MNHEY, CDR2 SMNVEV (reference sequence). Trimming stripped 5 bases from V and 1 base from J, with 14 bases between. The CDR3 consists of 15 residues. CDR3: CASSHQPPRNTEAFF. In DNA form, the CDR3 reads TGTGCCAGCAGTCACCAACCACCGCGGAACACTGAAGCTTTCTTT.

The rearrangement joins TRBV28 to TRBJ2-3, with TRBD2 matching over 8 bases. Germline assignment: CDR1 MDHEN and CDR2 SYDVKM. The CDR3 extends over 14 amino acids. DNA of the CDR3: TGTGCGATCGTAAGCGGGGGAGCTGGAGATACGCAGTATTTT. Its protein product is CAIVSGGAGDTQYF.

The chain is built from TRBV3-1 (or the pseudogene TRBV3-2) and TRBJ1-1; 12 bases map to TRBD1. Germline V gene sequence: CDR1 LGHDT, CDR2 YNNKEL (reference sequence). Losses at the gene ends were 3 bases for V and 11 bases for J; bases not matched to a gene: 4. This CDR3 comprises 13 residues. The chain's CDR3 is CASSQGQGANAFF. In DNA, the CDR3 is TGTGCCAGCAGCCAGGGACAGGGGGCTAACGCTTTCTTT.

This chain joins TRBV7-6 and TRBJ2-3; 14 bases map to TRBD2. The germline V gene encodes CDR1 SGHVS and CDR2 FNYEAQ. J gave up 0 bases and V 4 bases, and 6 bases lay outside the gene matches. The CDR3 covers 18 residues. CDR3 DNA: TGTGCCAGCAGCTCAGGACTAGCGGGGGGAGCTAGCACAGATACGCAGTATTTT. Its protein is CASSSGLAGGASTDTQYF.

V usage is TRBV14 and J usage is TRBJ2-1, with unresolved D. V was shortened by 7 bases and J by 0 bases, with 7 bases between the two germline ends. Germline CDR1 is SGHDN and CDR2 is FVKESK. The CDR3 extends over 13 amino acids. CDR3 in amino acids: CASTKSSYNEQFF. In DNA form, the CDR3 reads TGTGCCAGCACTAAAAGCTCCTACAATGAGCAGTTCTTC.

V and J are TRBV5-6 and TRBJ2-3; 7 positions match TRBD2. From germline, CDR1 is SGHDT and CDR2 YYEEEE. V dropped 2 bases and J dropped 1; count of bases not matched to a gene: 4. CDR3 length: 15 amino acids. CDR3 loop: CASSFGLGGTDTQYF. In nucleotides, the CDR3 is TGTGCCAGCAGCTTCGGACTAGGAGGCACAGATACGCAGTATTTT.

This chain connects TRBV7-9 to TRBJ1-1; no reliable D call. Trimming removed 2 bases at V and 10 bases at J, with 14 bases between. This CDR3 has 13 amino acids. The germline V gene has CDR1 SEHNR and CDR2 FQNEAQ (reference sequence). The CDR3 region is CASSLLFTSVAFF. DNA of the CDR3: TGTGCCAGCAGCTTATTGTTCACTTCCGTAGCTTTCTTT.

The V call is TRBV7-3, the J call TRBJ1-6; D is uncertain. The germline gives CDR1 SGHTA, CDR2 FQGTGA. The CDR3 is 15 amino acids. Trimming removed 3 bases from V and 3 bases from J, with 9 bases in between. CDR3 in DNA: TGTGCCAGCAGCTTGCTCGCAGGCTATAATTCACCCCTCCACTTT. This gives the protein CASSLLAGYNSPLHF.

The rearrangement uses TRBV19 and TRBJ1-2; D might be TRBD1 (5 bases). The V end was cut by 7 bases, the J end by 4 bases, with 10 bases between. CDR1 and CDR2 from the germline V gene are LNHDA and SQIVND (reference sequence). This CDR3 contains 12 residues. The CDR3 reads CASIGDFYGYTF. The DNA for the CDR3 is TGTGCCAGTATCGGGGACTTCTATGGCTACACCTTC.